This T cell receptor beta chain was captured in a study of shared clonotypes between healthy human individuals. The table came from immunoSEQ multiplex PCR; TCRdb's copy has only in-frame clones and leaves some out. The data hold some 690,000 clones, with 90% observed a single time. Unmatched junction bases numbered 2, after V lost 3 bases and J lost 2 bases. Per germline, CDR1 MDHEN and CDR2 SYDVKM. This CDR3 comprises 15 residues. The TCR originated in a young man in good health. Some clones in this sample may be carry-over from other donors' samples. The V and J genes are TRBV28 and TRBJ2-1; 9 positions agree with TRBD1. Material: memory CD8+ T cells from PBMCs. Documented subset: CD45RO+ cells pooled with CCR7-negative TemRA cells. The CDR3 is CASSFRDRAYNEQFF. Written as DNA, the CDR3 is TGTGCCAGCAGTTTCCGGGACAGGGCCTACAATGAGCAGTTCTTC.